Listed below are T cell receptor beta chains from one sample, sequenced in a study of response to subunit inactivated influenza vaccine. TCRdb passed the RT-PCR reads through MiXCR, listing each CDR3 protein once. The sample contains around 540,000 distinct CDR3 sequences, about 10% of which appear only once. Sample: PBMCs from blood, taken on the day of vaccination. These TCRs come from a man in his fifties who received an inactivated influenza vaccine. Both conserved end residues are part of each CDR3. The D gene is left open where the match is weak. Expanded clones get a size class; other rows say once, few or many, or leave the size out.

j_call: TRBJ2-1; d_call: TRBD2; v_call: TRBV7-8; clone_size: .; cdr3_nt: TGTGCCAGCAGCTTAGTTTTGACTAGCGGGTTATACTCCTACAATGAGCAGTTCTTC; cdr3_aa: CASSLVLTSGLYSYNEQFF
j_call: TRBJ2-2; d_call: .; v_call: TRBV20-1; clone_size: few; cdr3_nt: TGCAGTGCCCCCGGTGCAGGGCTCTTACCTTACACCGGGGAGCTGTTTTTT; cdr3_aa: CSAPGAGLLPYTGELFF
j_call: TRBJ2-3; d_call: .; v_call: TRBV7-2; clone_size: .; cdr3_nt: TGTGCCAGCAGCCTCTACAGTCGTAGCACAGATACGCAGTATTTT; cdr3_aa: CASSLYSRSTDTQYF
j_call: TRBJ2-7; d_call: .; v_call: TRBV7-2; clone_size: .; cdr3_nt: TGTGCCAGCAGCTCCTCATGGGACGGGAAAAGCGAGCAGTACTTC; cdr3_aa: CASSSSWDGKSEQYF
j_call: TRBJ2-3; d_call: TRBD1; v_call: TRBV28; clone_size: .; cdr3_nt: TGTGCCAGCAGTTTCGGAGACAGGGGGCATGATACGCAGTATTTT; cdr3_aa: CASSFGDRGHDTQYF
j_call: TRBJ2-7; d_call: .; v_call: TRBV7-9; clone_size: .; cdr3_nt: TGTGCCAGCAGCTTATACAGCTCCTACGAGCAGTACTTC; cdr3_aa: CASSLYSSYEQYF
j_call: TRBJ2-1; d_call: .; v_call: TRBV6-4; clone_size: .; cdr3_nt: TGTGCCAGCAGTGACCTAGTAGGCAATGAGCAGTTCTTC; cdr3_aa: CASSDLVGNEQFF
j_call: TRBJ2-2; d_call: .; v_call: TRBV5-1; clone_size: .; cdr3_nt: TGCGCCAGCAGCCCCTTCGGACGGAGAAACGCCGGGGAGCTGTTTTTT; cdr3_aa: CASSPFGRRNAGELFF
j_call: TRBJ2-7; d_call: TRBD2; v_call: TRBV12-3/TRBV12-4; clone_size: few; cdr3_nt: TGTGCCAGCAGTTGGTTGGGGGAGGGCTACGAGCAGTACTTC; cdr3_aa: CASSWLGEGYEQYF
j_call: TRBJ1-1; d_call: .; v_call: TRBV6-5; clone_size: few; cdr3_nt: TGTGCCAGCAGTTACTCGATAGGTGGGCAGGAGGCTTTCTTT; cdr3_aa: CASSYSIGGQEAFF
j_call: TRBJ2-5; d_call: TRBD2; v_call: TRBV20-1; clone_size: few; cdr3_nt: TGCAGTGCTCGAAGGGCCAGCGGGAATGGAGAGACCCAGTACTTC; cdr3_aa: CSARRASGNGETQYF
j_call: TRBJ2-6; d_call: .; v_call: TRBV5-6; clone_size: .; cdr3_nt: TGTGCCAGCAGCACCGGGCTACTGTACTCTGGGGCCAACGTCCTGACTTTC; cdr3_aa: CASSTGLLYSGANVLTF
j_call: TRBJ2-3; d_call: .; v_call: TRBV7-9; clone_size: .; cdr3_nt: TGTGCCAGCAGCTTACGGCGGAGTCCTATCCCCACAGATACGCAGTATTTT; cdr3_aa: CASSLRRSPIPTDTQYF
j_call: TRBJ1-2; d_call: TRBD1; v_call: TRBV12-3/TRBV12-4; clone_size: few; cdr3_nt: TGTGCCAGCAGTACAGGGGCAGCCTATGGCTACACCTTC; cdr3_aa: CASSTGAAYGYTF
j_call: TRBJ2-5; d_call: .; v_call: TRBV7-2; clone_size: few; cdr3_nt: TGTGCCAGCAGCTTTGCCAGACAAGAGACCCAGTACTTC; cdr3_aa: CASSFARQETQYF
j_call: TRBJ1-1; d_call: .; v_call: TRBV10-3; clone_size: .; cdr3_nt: TGTGCCACTGGAGACAACTCTGAAGCTTTCTTT; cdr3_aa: CATGDNSEAFF
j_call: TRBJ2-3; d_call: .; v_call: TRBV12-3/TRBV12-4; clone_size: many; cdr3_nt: TGTGCCAGCAGTTTAAGGCAGATGATGGCAGATACGCAGTATTTT; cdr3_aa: CASSLRQMMADTQYF
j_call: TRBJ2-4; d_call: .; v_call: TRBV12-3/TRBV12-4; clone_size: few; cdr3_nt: TGTGCCAGCAGTTCAGGCGGGACAATTCAGTACTTC; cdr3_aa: CASSSGGTIQYF
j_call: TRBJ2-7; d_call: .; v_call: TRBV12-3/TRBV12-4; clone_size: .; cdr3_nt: TGTGCCAGCAGGCAGGGGGGCTTAATCAACTCCTACGAGCAGTACTTC; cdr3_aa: CASRQGGLINSYEQYF
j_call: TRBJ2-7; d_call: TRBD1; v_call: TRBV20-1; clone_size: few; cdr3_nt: TGCAGTGCTACCAAGCCACAGGGGAACTACGAGCAGTACTTC; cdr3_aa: CSATKPQGNYEQYF
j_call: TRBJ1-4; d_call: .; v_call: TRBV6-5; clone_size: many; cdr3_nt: TGTGCCAGCAGTTACTCCTGGAGGGCAGGTGAAAAACTGTTTTTT; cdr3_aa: CASSYSWRAGEKLFF
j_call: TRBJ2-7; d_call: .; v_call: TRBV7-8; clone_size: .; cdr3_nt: TGTGCCAGCAGCTTGAAGCGTTGGCCAGGGGCGATCGCTATCTACGAGCAGTACTTC; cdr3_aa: CASSLKRWPGAIAIYEQYF
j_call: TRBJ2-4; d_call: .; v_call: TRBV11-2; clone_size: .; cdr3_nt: TGTGCCAGCAGTCCACTTCTCGGACAGTTCTTGGCCAAAAACATTCAGTACTTC; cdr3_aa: CASSPLLGQFLAKNIQYF
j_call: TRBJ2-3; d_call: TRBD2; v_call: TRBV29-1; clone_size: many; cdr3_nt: TGCAGCGCCAGTCGCGGGACTAGAACAGATACGCAGTATTTT; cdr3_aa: CSASRGTRTDTQYF
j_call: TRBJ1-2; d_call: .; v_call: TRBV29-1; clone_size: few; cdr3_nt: TGCAGCGTTCGGGCTCTTCACCATGGCTACACCTTC; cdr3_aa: CSVRALHHGYTF
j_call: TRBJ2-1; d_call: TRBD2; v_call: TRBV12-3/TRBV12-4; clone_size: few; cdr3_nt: TGTGCCAGCAGTTTAGGGGTTAAGCGGGGAGCCTACAATGAGCAGTTCTTC; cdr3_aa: CASSLGVKRGAYNEQFF
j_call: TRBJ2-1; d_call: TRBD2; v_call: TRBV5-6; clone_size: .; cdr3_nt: TGTGCCAGCAGCTTTATGACGGGAGGGCCCTCAGTCTCCTACAATGAGCAGTTCTTC; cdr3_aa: CASSFMTGGPSVSYNEQFF
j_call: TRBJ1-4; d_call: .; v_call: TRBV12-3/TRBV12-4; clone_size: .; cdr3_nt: TGTGCCAGCAGTTTAGTCCGGGGCAGGGGCAGGTTACGGAACGAAAAACTGTTTTTT; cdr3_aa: CASSLVRGRGRLRNEKLFF
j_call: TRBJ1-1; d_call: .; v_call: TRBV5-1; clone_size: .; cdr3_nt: TGCGCCAGCAGCTTGGCCGTTCTGGGGGGAGAAGCTTTCTTT; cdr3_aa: CASSLAVLGGEAFF
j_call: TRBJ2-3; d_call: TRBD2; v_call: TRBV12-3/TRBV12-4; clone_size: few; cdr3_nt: TGTGCCAGCAGTTCTAGCGGGATGGGAACAGATACGCAGTATTTT; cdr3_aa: CASSSSGMGTDTQYF
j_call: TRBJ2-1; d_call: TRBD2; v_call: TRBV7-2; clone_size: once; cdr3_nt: TGTGCCAGCAGCTTAGCGATGTCGGGGGTTGGGACTAGCGTGGTCAATGAGCAGTTCTTC; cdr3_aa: CASSLAMSGVGTSVVNEQFF
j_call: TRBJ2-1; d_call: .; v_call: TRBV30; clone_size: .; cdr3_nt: TGTGCCTGGAGTAGGGTAGGGGAGCAGTTCTTC; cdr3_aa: CAWSRVGEQFF
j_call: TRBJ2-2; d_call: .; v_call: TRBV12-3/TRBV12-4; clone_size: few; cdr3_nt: TGTGCCAGCAGTAAAAGCGGGCTGAACACCGGGGAGCTGTTTTTT; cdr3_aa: CASSKSGLNTGELFF
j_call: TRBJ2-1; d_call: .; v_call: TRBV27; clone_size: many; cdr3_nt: TGTGCCAGCAGTTTGACAGGAGGGGTCTACAATGAGCAGTTCTTC; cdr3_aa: CASSLTGGVYNEQFF
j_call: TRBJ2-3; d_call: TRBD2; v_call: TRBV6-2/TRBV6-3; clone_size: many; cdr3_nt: TGTGCCAGCAGTTACGAATTTAGCGGGGGACTTGATACGCAGTATTTT; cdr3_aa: CASSYEFSGGLDTQYF